In this sample, the clone carrying this TCR beta chain turned up many times. These data come from a study of T cells in Graves' hyperthyroidism and ophthalmopathy. For ophthalmopathy patients, the Clinical Activity Score was at least 3 and the NOSPECS grade at least 4; duration was under 3 months. Exclusion criteria comprised uncontrolled infection, other autoimmune disease, pregnancy or lactation. The diagnoses drew upon clinical symptoms, serum thyroxine and TRAb, thyroid ultrasound and orbital computed tomography. This CDR3 has 18 amino acids. Per germline, CDR1 SGHKS and CDR2 YYEKEE (reference sequence). The J segment lost 0 bases and the V segment lost 3 bases, leaving 8 bases of the junction unmatched. TCR beta CDR3 region amplification was performed from RNA transcripts. Using the HTBI primer set, a first-round RT-PCR was run on the TCR CDR3. TCRdb analysed the multiplex PCR reads with MiXCR anew, one entry per CDR3 protein. The repertoire holds some 650,000 distinct CDR3 sequences, roughly 16% seen once, with 2.5% to 4% in the top ten.

V and J are TRBV5-5 and TRBJ2-4; 11 nucleotides line up with TRBD2. The clonotype was recovered from a woman aged 40 to 49 with Graves' ophthalmopathy. Specimen: blood. CDR3 nucleotide sequence: TGTGCCAGCAGCTCCGGGACTAGCGGTTCACTAGCCAAAAACATTCAGTACTTC. Translation gives CASSSGTSGSLAKNIQYF.